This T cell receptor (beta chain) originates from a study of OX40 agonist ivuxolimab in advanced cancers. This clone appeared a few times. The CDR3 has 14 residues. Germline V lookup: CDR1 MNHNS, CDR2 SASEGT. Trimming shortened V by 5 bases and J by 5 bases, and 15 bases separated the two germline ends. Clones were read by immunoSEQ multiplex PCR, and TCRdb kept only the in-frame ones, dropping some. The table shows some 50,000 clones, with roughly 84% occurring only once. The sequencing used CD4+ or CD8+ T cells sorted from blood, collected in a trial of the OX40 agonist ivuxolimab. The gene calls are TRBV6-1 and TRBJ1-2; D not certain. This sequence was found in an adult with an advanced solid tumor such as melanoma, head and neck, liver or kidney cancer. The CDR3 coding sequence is TGTGCCAGCAGTCCCGCGGGCCAGGTATATGGCTACACCTTC. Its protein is CASSPAGQVYGYTF.